The 27 T cell receptor beta chains below come from one sample, sequenced in a study of early stage breast cancer tumors. Produced via immunoSEQ multiplex PCR; TCRdb's table is partial and in-frame only. Found here are about 28,000 clones, around 53% of them singletons; the top ten hold 8.5%. Sequenced sample: breast tumor tissue. These receptors all come from a person aged 45 to 60 with breast cancer.

This clone has just one count. The rearrangement joins TRBV6-5 to TRBJ2-7; 7 nucleotides line up with TRBD1. Germline CDR1 is MNHEY and CDR2 is SVGAGI. CDR3 length: 14 amino acids. Germline trimming cut 3 bases from V and 4 bases from J; bases unmatched to any gene: 6. The chain's CDR3 is CASSYNRGEYEQYF. The CDR3 bases are TGTGCCAGCAGTTATAACAGGGGCGAATACGAGCAGTACTTC.

The rearrangement links TRBV9 to TRBJ2-5; 7 bases map to TRBD1. V lost 3 bases to trimming and J lost 2 bases; unmatched junction nucleotides: 4. The CDR3 has 14 residues. Germline loops: CDR1 SGDLS, CDR2 YYNGEE. The CDR3 sequence: CASSAGQAQETQYF. CDR3 bases: TGTGCCAGCAGCGCAGGACAGGCTCAAGAGACCCAGTACTTC.

This clone was picked up a small number of times. The genes are TRBV27 and TRBJ1-2, with D unresolved. This CDR3 contains 14 residues. Germline V CDR1 and CDR2: MNHEY, SMNVEV (reference sequence). Deletions cut 5 bases from V and 6 bases from J, with 16 bases between. The CDR3 spells CASSTGVPLDGYTF. The CDR3 coding sequence is TGTGCCAGCAGTACCGGAGTCCCCCTCGATGGCTACACCTTC.

This sequence joins TRBV18 and TRBJ2-2; D is unclear. The germline V gene has CDR1 KGHSH and CDR2 LQKENI. The CDR3 loop spans 13 amino acids. Trimming stripped 3 bases from V and 9 bases from J, with 11 bases between. This CDR3 is CASSPALDRELFF. CDR3 coding DNA: TGTGCCAGCTCACCGGCCCTGGACCGGGAGCTGTTTTTT.

V is TRBV9 and J is TRBJ2-5; no reliable D call. The germline CDR1 and CDR2 sequences are SGDLS and YYNGEE. CDR3 length: 13 residues. Trimming pared 4 bases from V and 0 bases from J, leaving 7 bases between. CDR3 coding DNA: TGTGCCAGCAGCCCCCTGTACCAAGAGACCCAGTACTTC. Its translation: CASSPLYQETQYF. Full variable domain (remainder filled in from reference TRBV9 and TRBJ2-5): DSGVTQTPKHLITATGQRVTLRCSPRSGDLSVYWYQQSLDQGLQFLIQYYNGEERAKGNILERFSAQQFPDLHSELNLSSLELGDSALYFCASSPLYQETQYFGPGTRLLVL.

This clone showed up just a few times. This sequence joins TRBV7-9 and TRBJ1-1; D unresolved. Between the trimmed V and J ends, which lost 5 bases and 2 bases, there was a span of 9 bases. Germline V gene sequence: CDR1 SEHNR, CDR2 FQNEAQ (reference sequence). This CDR3 is built from 13 residues. The CDR3 here is CASSLYINTEAFF. In DNA form, the CDR3 reads TGTGCCAGCAGCCTCTACATCAACACTGAAGCTTTCTTT.

V usage is TRBV2 and J usage is TRBJ1-4; D is uncertain. This CDR3 comprises 11 residues. Trimming removed 5 bases at V and 8 bases at J, with 6 bases between. The germline V gene has CDR1 SNHLY and CDR2 FYNNEI. DNA for the CDR3: TGTGCCAGCAGTAGATCGGAAAAACTGTTTTTT. This encodes CASSRSEKLFF.

The chain couples TRBV30 to TRBJ2-4, with D perhaps TRBD2 (5 bases). The length of the CDR3 is 11 residues. V lost 2 bases and J lost 8, with 7 bases in between. Germline CDR1 GTSNPN, CDR2 SVGIG (reference sequence). In DNA form, the CDR3 reads TGTGCCTGGAGTCAGAGGGACATTCAGTACTTC. It yields the protein CAWSQRDIQYF. Using reference TRBV30 and TRBJ2-4 for the parts outside the CDR3, the full variable domain is SQTIHQWPATLVQPVGSPLSLECTVEGTSNPNLYWYRQAAGRGLQLLFYSVGIGQISSEVPQNLSASRPQDRQFILSSKKLLLSDSGFYLCAWSQRDIQYFGAGTRLSVL.

The chain joins TRBV5-1 to TRBJ2-7; 8 nucleotides match TRBD2. Trimming removed 2 bases from V and 4 bases from J; junction bases left unmatched: 8. The CDR3 is 15 amino acids. CDR1 SGHRS and CDR2 YFSETQ come from the germline V gene. The CDR3 reads CASSFREGRGYEQYF. CDR3 DNA: TGCGCCAGCAGCTTTCGGGAGGGCCGTGGGTACGAGCAGTACTTC.

This clone was found a few times. The chain couples TRBV28 to TRBJ2-7; the match to TRBD1 covers 12 bases. Trimming removed 8 bases from V and 3 bases from J; junction bases left unmatched: 5. CDR3 length: 14 amino acids. Germline CDR1 is MDHEN and CDR2 is SYDVKM. CDR3 residues: CASGGTGGVYEQYF. As DNA, the CDR3 is TGTGCCAGCGGCGGGACAGGGGGCGTCTACGAGCAGTACTTC.

The genes are TRBV11-2 and TRBJ1-1, with TRBD1 matching 7 bases. With 2 bases clipped from V and 0 bases from J, the junction kept 3 bases outside the gene matches. Per germline, CDR1 SGHAT and CDR2 FQNNGV. This CDR3 spans 15 amino acids. CDR3 amino acids: CASSLLTGMNTEAFF. Written as DNA, the CDR3 is TGTGCCAGCAGCTTACTGACAGGGATGAACACTGAAGCTTTCTTT.

The chain joins TRBV4-2 to TRBJ2-3, with 11 bases aligning to TRBD2. The CDR3 runs to 18 residues. Unmatched junction bases numbered 6, after V lost 0 bases and J lost 1 base. Germline V lookup: CDR1 LGHNA, CDR2 YNFKEQ. Here the CDR3 DNA reads TGTGCCAGCAGCCAAGAGCTAGCGGGAGGACCGGGCACAGATACGCAGTATTTT. Translating gives CASSQELAGGPGTDTQYF.

The chain has TRBV5-1 and TRBJ2-1; tentative D call: TRBD1 (7 bases). Germline V lookup: CDR1 SGHRS, CDR2 YFSETQ. The CDR3 extends over 18 amino acids. Trimming took off 4 bases at V and 8 bases at J, with 28 bases between the two ends. The CDR3 sequence: CASSQITGETGTGDEQFF. CDR3 DNA sequence: TGCGCCAGCAGCCAAATAACAGGGGAAACCGGGACTGGCGATGAGCAGTTCTTC.

The chain employs TRBV7-6 and TRBJ2-7; D tentatively reads TRBD1 or TRBD2 (5 bases each). The germline gives CDR1 SGHVS, CDR2 FNYEAQ. The V end was cut by 5 bases, the J end by 0 bases, with 8 bases between. There are 13 residues in the CDR3. Written as DNA, the CDR3 is TGTGCCAGCAGCCCCGGGACCTCCTACGAGCAGTACTTC. This translates into CASSPGTSYEQYF.

The chain combines TRBV7-8 with TRBJ1-1, with D perhaps TRBD1 (5 bases). The CDR3 runs 14 residues. Trimming left V 2 bases short and J 4 bases short, with 11 bases between. Germline V gene data show CDR1 as SGHVS and CDR2 as FQNEAQ. The CDR3 nucleotides read TGTGCCAGCAGCTTACCGGGGGGAGGCACTGAAGCTTTCTTT. Translated: CASSLPGGGTEAFF.

This chain joins TRBV23-1 and TRBJ1-5; D ambiguous. TRBV23-1 is an ORF; its function is uncertain. Deletions cut 0 bases from V and 4 bases from J, with 13 bases between. The CDR3 contains 16 residues. This CDR3 reads CASSQSISGINQPQHF. In DNA, the CDR3 is TGCGCCAGCAGTCAATCGATATCGGGGATTAATCAGCCCCAGCATTTT.

This clone was observed a few times. V gene TRBV23-1 combines with J gene TRBJ1-5, with D perhaps matching TRBD1 (5 bases). TRBV23-1 is known as an ORF, though its function is uncertain. There are 15 residues in the CDR3. V gave up 7 bases and J gave up 3 bases, with 16 bases separating them. This CDR3 reads CASNKLQVLNQPQHF. CDR3 in DNA: TGCGCCAGCAACAAATTACAGGTACTCAATCAGCCCCAGCATTTT.

The genes are TRBV6-7 and TRBJ1-1; D is perhaps TRBD1 (5 bases). TRBV6-7 is labeled an ORF, and its function is uncertain. The CDR3 extends over 16 amino acids. V was pared by 6 bases and J by 5 bases, with 22 bases between. CDR3 DNA: TGTGCCAGCAGCCTTCTGAGGGGAGCCTGGGGGACTGAAGCTTTCTTT. Protein product: CASSLLRGAWGTEAFF.

V and J are TRBV27 and TRBJ2-1, with TRBD2 matching over 11 bases. V dropped 6 bases and J dropped 8; count of bases not matched to a gene: 3. The CDR3 is made up of 13 amino acids. CDR1 and CDR2 (germline): MNHEY, SMNVEV (reference sequence). CDR3 sequence (DNA): TGTGCCAGCAGGCTAGCGGGAGGAGATGAGCAGTTCTTC. Translated, it gives CASRLAGGDEQFF.

The CDR3 DNA reads as TGTGCCTGGACAGGGCGTAGTGAGCAGTTCTTC. Amino acids: CAWTGRSEQFF. The V call is TRBV30, the J call TRBJ2-1, with D maybe TRBD1 (5 bases). This CDR3 has 11 residues. Trimming took 4 bases from V and 9 from J, leaving 10 bases between them. Germline V gene sequence: CDR1 GTSNPN, CDR2 SVGIG (reference sequence). The complete variable domain, with remaining parts taken from reference TRBV30 and TRBJ2-1, reads SQTIHQWPATLVQPVGSPLSLECTVEGTSNPNLYWYRQAAGRGLQLLFYSVGIGQISSEVPQNLSASRPQDRQFILSSKKLLLSDSGFYLCAWTGRSEQFFGPGTRLTVL.

This clone was detected once. The chain combines TRBV10-3 with TRBJ2-5, with TRBD2 matching over 14 bases. The CDR3 loop spans 15 amino acids. The junction had 2 bases not matched to a gene; V was cut back by 5 bases and J by 3 bases. CDR1 ENHRY and CDR2 SYGVKD come from the germline V gene. The CDR3 DNA reads as TGTGCCATCAGTCCGGGACTAGCGGGAGAAGAGACCCAGTACTTC. It is translated as CAISPGLAGEETQYF.

The V call is TRBV5-3, the J call TRBJ2-1; D may be TRBD2 (6 bases). TRBV5-3 is given ORF status, its function remaining uncertain. This CDR3 region has 14 residues. Trimming cost V 2 bases and J 7 bases, with 13 bases left between them. The CDR3 nucleotides are TGTGCCAGAAGCTTACGCGACGGAGGGAATGAGCAGTTCTTC. Translation gives CARSLRDGGNEQFF.

This chain joins TRBV19 and TRBJ1-1; D possibly corresponds to TRBD1 (6 bases). The CDR3 has 18 amino acids. V shed 5 bases and J shed 0 bases, with 22 bases lying between them. Germline V gene data show CDR1 as LNHDA and CDR2 as SQIVND (reference sequence). The CDR3 is CASSARQAANLMNTEAFF. The CDR3 bases are TGTGCCAGTAGTGCGCGACAGGCCGCTAATTTAATGAACACTGAAGCTTTCTTT.

V usage is TRBV19 and J usage is TRBJ1-3, with D perhaps matching TRBD1 (5 bases). CDR3 length: 17 residues. Germline V CDR1 and CDR2: LNHDA, SQIVND (reference sequence). Trimming stripped 6 bases from V and 0 bases from J, with 18 bases between. CDR3 DNA: TGTGCCAGTAGCCAATGGGGGGACGTCAACTCTGGAAACACCATATATTTT. Translated: CASSQWGDVNSGNTIYF. The full variable domain, in which reference TRBV19 and TRBJ1-3 provide the parts outside the CDR3, is DGGITQSPKYLFRKEGQNVTLSCEQNLNHDAMYWYRQDPGQGLRLIYYSQIVNDFQKGDIAEGYSVSREKKESFPLTVTSAQKNPTAFYLCASSQWGDVNSGNTIYFGEGSWLTVV.

The chain couples TRBV28 to TRBJ1-2, with TRBD1 matching 7 bases. The CDR3 spans 13 residues. Germline lookup yields CDR1 MDHEN and CDR2 SYDVKM. V was pared by 7 bases and J by 8 bases, with 10 bases of the junction left unmatched. The chain's CDR3 is CASTYRDRAGYTF. The CDR3, as DNA: TGTGCCAGCACCTACCGGGACAGAGCCGGCTACACCTTC.

This rearrangement joins TRBV14 to TRBJ1-1; no firm D call. There are 12 residues in the CDR3. The germline V gene has CDR1 SGHDN and CDR2 FVKESK. The V end lost 1 base, the J end lost 2 bases, and 2 bases lay between the germline ends. The CDR3 sequence: CASSQVNTEAFF. The DNA for the CDR3 is TGTGCCAGCAGCCAAGTAAACACTGAAGCTTTCTTT.

This sequence joins TRBV4-1 and TRBJ2-4, with D hard to call. Looked up from germline, CDR1 is MGHRA and CDR2 is YSYEKL. This CDR3 contains 19 residues. The V end was cut by 2 bases, the J end by 9 bases, with 29 bases between. The CDR3 nucleotides are TGCGCCAGCAGCCAAAGCTTTCCTAGGCCCCTCTTCGACGACGGCATTCAGTACTTC. Protein product: CASSQSFPRPLFDDGIQYF.